This T cell receptor beta chain comes out of a study of blood T cell repertoires in COVID-19. TCRdb keeps only in-frame clones here, not all; method: immunoSEQ multiplex PCR. The sample has roughly 180,000 clones, over 80% seen once. The CDR3 totals 15 residues. Deletions cut 1 base from V and 7 bases from J, with 17 bases between. Germline V CDR1 and CDR2: SGHDN, FVKESK. The rearrangement uses TRBV14 and TRBJ2-7, with D perhaps TRBD2 (6 bases). The receptor comes from a woman under 40 with acute or convalescent COVID-19. Sequences were obtained from peripheral blood. CDR3: CASSQGRELGGEQYF. The CDR3 nucleotides are TGTGCCAGCAGCCAAGGCAGAGAACTTGGAGGGGAGCAGTACTTC.